This TCR beta chain is drawn from a study of cytomegalovirus exposure and HLA in healthy donors. PCR was performed using 60 Vbeta and 13 Jbeta primers. Assay used: immunoSEQ multiplex PCR; TCRdb lists only in-frame clones, some missing. The repertoire includes fewer than 90,000 clones, about 75% of them detected once, and 10% sits in the top ten. The germline CDR1 and CDR2 sequences are MNHNY and SVGAGI (reference sequence). Deletions cut 0 bases from V and 8 bases from J, with 11 bases between. The CDR3 totals 14 residues. This chain links TRBV6-6 with TRBJ2-4, with a tentative D call TRBD1 (6 bases). This TCR was sampled from a man aged 30-40 years in good health and CMV-seropositive. The specimen sequenced was PBMCs. In nucleotides, the CDR3 is TGTGCCAGCAGTTACTCGTGGGACACCTACATTCAGTACTTC. Protein product: CASSYSWDTYIQYF.